The next 29 T cell receptor beta chains were all read from a single sample in a study of blood T cell repertoires in COVID-19. The repertoire was sequenced with immunoSEQ multiplex PCR; TCRdb's copy has only in-frame clones and lacks some. The sample gives 51,000 or so clones, 85% to 90% of which show up once; around 13% is in the top ten. Sequencing input: peripheral blood. These receptors were obtained from a man of 80 years or more with acute or convalescent COVID-19.

The CDR3 reads CASSKRTVLDTQYF. CDR3 bases: TGTGCCAGCAGCAAACGGACAGTTCTAGATACGCAGTATTTT. The gene calls are TRBV7-9 and TRBJ2-3, with D tentatively TRBD1 (6 bases). This CDR3 is built from 14 residues. The germline V gene has CDR1 SEHNR and CDR2 FQNEAQ (reference sequence). Trimming removed 5 bases at V and 5 bases at J, with 14 bases between.

This clone has just one count. This sequence joins TRBV18 and TRBJ1-1; 8 bases line up with TRBD1. The CDR3 runs 15 residues. Germline lookup yields CDR1 KGHSH and CDR2 LQKENI. V shed 0 bases and J 4 bases; nucleotides not matched to a gene: 4. CDR3: CASSPPTGDFTEAFF. DNA of the CDR3: TGTGCCAGCTCACCACCGACAGGGGACTTCACTGAAGCTTTCTTT.

The rearrangement uses TRBV7-2 and TRBJ1-5; the D is unclear. The CDR3 spans 14 residues. The germline gives CDR1 SGHTA, CDR2 FQGNSA. Trimming cost V 1 base and J 6 bases, with 10 bases left between them. The chain's CDR3 is CASSLGRFPQPQHF. For the CDR3, the DNA is TGTGCCAGCAGCTTAGGTCGTTTCCCTCAGCCCCAGCATTTT. Together with reference TRBV7-2 and TRBJ1-5, the CDR3 gives the full variable domain: GAGVSQSPSNKVTEKGKDVELRCDPISGHTALYWYRQSLGQGLEFLIYFQGNSAPDKSGLPSDRFSAERTGGSVSTLTIQRTQQEDSAVYLCASSLGRFPQPQHFGDGTRLSIL.

This clone showed up just once. The chain uses TRBV6-5 and TRBJ1-4; a possible D gene is TRBD1 (6 bases). The germline V gene has CDR1 MNHEY and CDR2 SVGAGI. V was pared by 4 bases and J by 4 bases, with 13 bases between. This CDR3 is 15 amino acids long. The CDR3 reads CASSSGRGGNEKLFF. CDR3 DNA sequence: TGTGCCAGCAGTTCGGGGAGAGGGGGTAATGAAAAACTGTTTTTT.

The chain recombines TRBV7-2 with TRBJ2-7; D is undetermined. The CDR3 runs 16 residues. Germline V gene sequence: CDR1 SGHTA, CDR2 FQGNSA. Deletions cut 2 bases from V and 0 bases from J, with 14 bases between. This CDR3 reads CASSLQPGPSSYEQYF. The DNA of the CDR3 is TGTGCCAGCAGCTTACAGCCTGGGCCCAGCTCCTACGAGCAGTACTTC.

The V call is TRBV3-1 (or the pseudogene TRBV3-2), the J call TRBJ2-7; D may be TRBD1 (5 bases). The ends were cut back, 1 base at V and 2 bases at J, with 15 bases in the middle. The CDR3 extends over 16 amino acids. Germline V gives CDR1 LGHDT, CDR2 YNNKEL (reference sequence). CDR3: CASSQGPGIGTYEQYF. The CDR3 bases are TGTGCCAGCAGCCAAGGGCCAGGGATTGGGACCTACGAGCAGTACTTC.

The chain links TRBV5-1 to TRBJ1-1, with TRBD1 as a possible D gene (5 bases). Germline V gives CDR1 SGHRS, CDR2 YFSETQ. This CDR3 is built from 14 residues. Trimming cost V 3 bases and J 2 bases, with 11 bases left between them. This CDR3 reads CASSWTNLNTEAFF. The CDR3 DNA is TGCGCCAGCAGCTGGACAAATCTTAACACTGAAGCTTTCTTT.

V and J are TRBV5-1 and TRBJ1-2; D not certain. Trimming shortened V by 2 bases and J by 5 bases, and 10 bases separated the two germline ends. Germline V gives CDR1 SGHRS, CDR2 YFSETQ. The CDR3 consists of 13 residues. In DNA form, the CDR3 reads TGCGCCAGCAGCTTTGTTGTGGAGTATGGCTACACCTTC. Protein sequence: CASSFVVEYGYTF.

This clone was seen a single time. The rearrangement joins TRBV6-5 to TRBJ2-3; weak D call: TRBD1 (6 bases). CDR1 is MNHEY, CDR2 SVGAGI, per germline. V lost 6 bases, J lost 4 bases, and 11 bases lay in between. There are 13 residues in the CDR3. The CDR3 protein is CASRQGHADTQYF. CDR3 DNA sequence: TGTGCCAGCAGACAGGGTCACGCAGATACGCAGTATTTT.

V gene TRBV30 combines with J gene TRBJ1-5; 9 bases match TRBD1. Per the germline V gene, CDR1 is GTSNPN and CDR2 is SVGIG (reference sequence). The trim removed 2 bases at V and 3 bases at J, leaving 5 bases unmatched. This CDR3 comprises 15 residues. Here the CDR3 DNA reads TGTGCCTGGAGTCCCGACAGGGGGGACAATCAGCCCCAGCATTTT. Residues: CAWSPDRGDNQPQHF.

This clone has a single count. This chain joins TRBV5-1 and TRBJ2-7, with D maybe TRBD2 (6 bases). The CDR3 spans 15 residues. Germline lookup yields CDR1 SGHRS and CDR2 YFSETQ. The V end lost 3 bases, the J end lost 1 base, and 14 bases lay between the germline ends. CDR3 protein: CASSYRWDSSYEQYF. The CDR3, as DNA: TGCGCCAGCAGCTACCGTTGGGACTCTTCCTACGAGCAGTACTTC.

This chain uses TRBV2 with TRBJ2-2, with 8 bases aligning to TRBD1. CDR1 is SNHLY, CDR2 FYNNEI, per germline. V lost 11 bases and J lost 7; bases outside the gene matches: 6. The CDR3 spans 12 residues. CDR3 amino acids: CAGHRGYGELFF. For the CDR3, the DNA is TGTGCCGGGCACAGGGGGTACGGGGAGCTGTTTTTT.

The chain joins TRBV10-1 to TRBJ2-3; the D gene is possibly TRBD1 (7 bases). The CDR3 is 15 amino acids. CDR1 and CDR2 (germline): WNHNN, SYGVQD (reference sequence). V was shortened by 0 bases and J by 7 bases, with 14 bases between the two germline ends. The CDR3 DNA follows: TGCGCCAGCAGTGAGTCGAAAGGGGGCGGGAATACGCAGTATTTT. The encoded protein is CASSESKGGGNTQYF.

The chain combines TRBV6-2 or TRBV6-3 with TRBJ2-1; tentatively, D is TRBD2 (7 bases). There are 15 residues in the CDR3. Germline V gives CDR1 MNHEY, CDR2 SVGEGT. With 6 bases removed from V and 7 bases from J, the gap between germline ends came to 19 bases. The CDR3 DNA sequence: TGTGCCAGCAGCCCCCTAGGGGGAGGGGGAAATGAGCAGTTCTTC. Encoded protein: CASSPLGGGGNEQFF.

The chain combines TRBV5-1 with TRBJ2-3, with 9 nucleotides matching TRBD2. J lost 4 bases, V lost 4 bases, and 4 bases had no gene match. The CDR3 length is 14 residues. Germline values: CDR1 SGHRS, CDR2 YFSETQ. The DNA of the CDR3 is TGCGCCAGCAGCATCGGGACTAGCCCAGATACGCAGTATTTT. Translated, it gives CASSIGTSPDTQYF.

The rearrangement uses TRBV5-1 and TRBJ2-1; TRBD1 matches 10 bases. Trimming at V came to 4 bases and at J to 8 bases, leaving 12 bases not matched to a gene. CDR3 length: 16 amino acids. The germline V gene has CDR1 SGHRS and CDR2 YFSETQ. The CDR3 region has the DNA TGCGCCAGCAGCCACAGAGGGGACAGGGGAAGTGATGAGCAGTTCTTC. Protein sequence: CASSHRGDRGSDEQFF. Based on the CDR3 plus reference TRBV5-1 and TRBJ2-1, the full variable domain is KAGVTQTPRYLIKTRGQQVTLSCSPISGHRSVSWYQQTPGQGLQFLFEYFSETQRNKGNFPGRFSGRQFSNSRSEMNVSTLELGDSALYLCASSHRGDRGSDEQFFGPGTRLTVL.

The gene calls are TRBV28 and TRBJ1-5, with D hard to call. Trimming stripped 3 bases from V and 2 bases from J, with 5 bases between. Per germline, CDR1 MDHEN and CDR2 SYDVKM. The CDR3 runs 13 residues. This chain's CDR3 is CASSFGGNQPQHF. The CDR3 nucleotides read TGTGCCAGCAGTTTTGGAGGCAATCAGCCCCAGCATTTT.

This clone came up once. The V call is TRBV15, the J call TRBJ2-3; maybe TRBD1 (6 bases). The length of the CDR3 is 15 residues. V was trimmed by 1 base and J by 3 bases, leaving 11 bases between them. The germline gives CDR1 LNHNV, CDR2 YYDKDF (reference sequence). The chain's CDR3 is CATSRVDRFTDTQYF. The DNA for the CDR3 is TGTGCCACCAGCAGAGTTGACAGGTTTACAGATACGCAGTATTTT.

The chain recombines TRBV6-4 with TRBJ2-3; D is unresolved. The CDR3 is 12 amino acids. V was cut by 5 bases and J by 7 bases, with 10 bases left in between. Germline assignment: CDR1 MRHNA and CDR2 SNTAGT. The CDR3 nucleotides read TGTGCCAGCAGTACCCCTGGGCATACGCAGTATTTT. Translation: CASSTPGHTQYF.

The chain links TRBV6-1 to TRBJ1-3; D remains unclear. The CDR3 has 15 amino acids. Germline CDR1 MNHNS, CDR2 SASEGT. The ends were cut back, 0 bases at V and 1 base at J, with 7 bases in the middle. DNA of the CDR3: TGTGCCAGCAGTGAAGCGTCCGTATCTGGAAACACCATATATTTT. Amino acids: CASSEASVSGNTIYF.

CDR3 loop: CASSESRTAVSSGANVLTF. The CDR3 nucleotides are TGTGCCAGCAGTGAATCTAGGACAGCGGTTAGCTCTGGGGCCAACGTCCTGACTTTC. The chain carries TRBV6-1 and TRBJ2-6, with D possibly being TRBD1 (6 bases). V lost 2 bases to trimming and J lost 0 bases, with 17 bases between them. This CDR3 comprises 19 residues. Germline V lookup: CDR1 MNHNS, CDR2 SASEGT.

This rearrangement joins TRBV21-1 to TRBJ1-3; the tabulated D call, TRBD1, remains unverified against the DNA. TRBV21-1 is classified as a pseudogene. This CDR3 comprises 18 residues. The chain's CDR3 is CASSKPLVETRDRNTIYF. CDR3 coding DNA: TGTGCCAGCAGCAAACCCCTGGTAGAGACAAGGGACAGAAACACCATATATTTT.

V and J are TRBV6-5 and TRBJ1-5, with D possibly TRBD1 on 6 matching bases. Trimming took 4 bases from V and 7 from J, leaving 8 bases between them. The CDR3 extends over 12 amino acids. Germline V CDR1 and CDR2: MNHEY, SVGAGI. The CDR3 sequence is CASSSGVQPQHF. DNA for the CDR3: TGTGCCAGCAGTTCAGGGGTCCAGCCCCAGCATTTT.

The gene calls are TRBV19 and TRBJ1-5; no reliable D call. Germline CDR1 LNHDA, CDR2 SQIVND (reference sequence). CDR3 length: 14 amino acids. The V end was cut by 1 base, the J end by 1 base, with 5 bases between. CDR3 coding DNA: TGTGCCAGTAGTATAGCGGGGAGCAATCAGCCCCAGCATTTT. This gives the protein CASSIAGSNQPQHF.

The J gene is TRBJ1-6, the V gene TRBV30, with D possibly being TRBD1 (5 bases). Germline V gives CDR1 GTSNPN, CDR2 SVGIG (reference sequence). The CDR3 loop spans 14 amino acids. V lost 2 bases and J 4 bases, leaving 9 bases between the germline ends. The CDR3 nucleotides read TGTGCCTGGAGTAGTTCAGGGTATAATTCACCCCTCCACTTT. Translation: CAWSSSGYNSPLHF.

The V and J genes are TRBV7-9 and TRBJ2-3, with D unresolved. Trimming took off 11 bases at V and 0 bases at J, with 9 bases between the two ends. The CDR3 sequence is 12 residues long. Germline V gene data show CDR1 as SEHNR and CDR2 as FQNEAQ (reference sequence). The CDR3 sequence is CAVTLSTDTQYF. As DNA, the CDR3 is TGTGCCGTAACTCTCAGCACAGATACGCAGTATTTT.

This clone has only one observation. The chain is built from TRBV5-5 and TRBJ1-2; a possible D gene is TRBD1 (6 bases). Trimming cost V 0 bases and J 4 bases, with 16 bases left between them. Germline V gives CDR1 SGHKS, CDR2 YYEKEE (reference sequence). This CDR3 region has 16 residues. The CDR3 sequence is CASSLDGTNWPYGYTF. CDR3 nucleotides: TGTGCCAGCAGCTTGGACGGGACAAATTGGCCCTATGGCTACACCTTC.

This chain uses TRBV29-1 with TRBJ2-1; possible D gene TRBD1, 5 bases. V lost 3 bases and J lost 7, with 22 bases in between. The CDR3 has 16 residues. Germline V gene data show CDR1 as SQVTM and CDR2 as ANQGSEA. CDR3 in DNA: TGCAGCGTTGATATTGCCGGCAGGCCAAGGGGAAATGAGCAGTTCTTC. Amino acids: CSVDIAGRPRGNEQFF.

V and J are TRBV11-1 and TRBJ1-5; possible D gene TRBD1, 6 bases. The CDR3 has 15 amino acids. Germline lookup yields CDR1 SGHAT and CDR2 FQDESV (reference sequence). Deletions cut 5 bases from V and 4 bases from J, with 15 bases between. The CDR3 sequence: CASSEGGQRNQPQHF. The CDR3 DNA reads as TGTGCCAGCAGCGAAGGCGGACAGCGGAATCAGCCCCAGCATTTT.